These 16 T cell receptor beta chains originate from one sample sequenced in a study of T cell repertoires in cytomegalovirus infection. TCRdb re-analysed the reads in MiXCR, keeping a single row per CDR3 protein. Of about 240,000 distinct CDR3 sequences in the sample, approximately 7% are singletons; the top ten hold 5.5% to 6.5%. The sequenced sample was PBMCs. The receptor source for this set is a human donor in good health (CMV status not recorded). Some clones in this sample may be carry-over from other donors' samples.

Many counts were recorded for this clonotype. The chain links TRBV7-9 to TRBJ2-1, with D maybe TRBD1 (5 bases). Germline V CDR1 and CDR2: SEHNR, FQNEAQ (reference sequence). The V and J ends lost 5 bases and 0 bases respectively, with 20 bases between them. The CDR3 runs 18 residues. CDR3: CASSPPDTPLSSYNEQFF. DNA of the CDR3: TGTGCCAGCAGCCCCCCGGACACCCCTTTAAGCTCCTACAATGAGCAGTTCTTC.

In its sample, this clonotype was seen many times. This chain connects TRBV7-2 to TRBJ1-2, with D perhaps TRBD1 (5 bases). The V end lost 0 bases, the J end lost 3 bases, and 5 bases lay between the germline ends. The CDR3 is 13 residues long. CDR1 and CDR2 (germline): SGHTA, FQGNSA. The CDR3 loop reads CASSLATDYGYTF. Here the CDR3 DNA reads TGTGCCAGCAGCTTAGCGACAGACTATGGCTACACCTTC.

This clonotype was seen ten or more times. The chain has TRBV6-1 and TRBJ2-7, with 7 bases identical to TRBD2. The V gene end was trimmed by 1 base and the J gene end by 2 bases; junction bases not matched to a gene: 2. The germline V gene has CDR1 MNHNS and CDR2 SASEGT. This CDR3 has 14 residues. The CDR3 is CASSEVSGAYEQYF. As DNA, the CDR3 is TGTGCCAGCAGTGAAGTCAGCGGGGCCTACGAGCAGTACTTC.

This clonotype was seen ten or more times. The chain links TRBV5-1 to TRBJ2-7; 8 nucleotides agree with TRBD1. The CDR3 extends over 13 amino acids. Germline CDR1 is SGHRS and CDR2 is YFSETQ. The V and J ends lost 7 bases and 1 base, in that order; junction bases with no gene match: 4. CDR3: CASGDRTSYEQYF. In nucleotides, the CDR3 is TGCGCCAGCGGGGACAGGACTTCCTACGAGCAGTACTTC.

There are a few counts of this clonotype. This sequence joins TRBV20-1 and TRBJ2-3; 12 nucleotides align to TRBD1. CDR1 is DFQATT, CDR2 SNEGSKA, per germline (reference sequence). V lost 3 bases and J lost 14; bases outside the gene matches: 3. This CDR3 is 11 amino acids long. CDR3 nucleotide sequence: TGCAGTGCTAGGGGACAGGGGGCATTGTATTTT. Translation: CSARGQGALYF.

This clonotype turned up a few times. The chain carries TRBV10-3 and TRBJ2-2; weak D call: TRBD2 (6 bases). Trimming took off 4 bases at V and 1 base at J, with 16 bases between the two ends. Per the germline V gene, CDR1 is ENHRY and CDR2 is SYGVKD. The CDR3 length is 17 residues. In nucleotides, the CDR3 is TGTGCCATCAGTGTCCCCTGGGGCGGGGTGAACACCGGGGAGCTGTTTTTT. Translated: CAISVPWGGVNTGELFF.

There are a few counts of this clonotype. The chain employs TRBV6-6 and TRBJ1-1; no clear D gene. Germline-derived CDR1 and CDR2 are MNHNY and SVGAGI (reference sequence). Trimming pared 6 bases from V and 3 bases from J, leaving 11 bases between. The CDR3 length is 13 residues. This CDR3 is CASSPDGHTEAFF. The CDR3 DNA reads TGTGCCAGCAGCCCGGACGGTCACACTGAAGCTTTCTTT.

This clonotype was picked up many times. The rearrangement joins TRBV11-2 to TRBJ2-1; no definite D call. The CDR3 runs 14 residues. The germline V and J ends were trimmed by 1 base and 4 bases, with 8 bases remaining between them. Germline loops: CDR1 SGHAT, CDR2 FQNNGV. DNA for the CDR3: TGTGCCAGCAGCTTAGCGCTCACGTACAATGAGCAGTTCTTC. Translation: CASSLALTYNEQFF. The variable domain in full, with the rest retrieved from reference TRBV11-2 and TRBJ2-1, is EAGVAQSPRYKIIEKRQSVAFWCNPISGHATLYWYQQILGQGPKLLIQFQNNGVVDDSQLPKDRFSAERLKGVDSTLKIQPAKLEDSAVYLCASSLALTYNEQFFGPGTRLTVL.

V and J are TRBV20-1 and TRBJ1-2; D is perhaps TRBD1 (5 bases). The CDR3 is 14 residues long. Trimming shortened V by 5 bases and J by 4 bases, and 17 bases separated the two germline ends. Germline assignment: CDR1 DFQATT and CDR2 SNEGSKA (reference sequence). In DNA form, the CDR3 reads TGCAGTGCTCCCGGTCAGGGAGTAACCTATGGCTACACCTTC. Protein sequence: CSAPGQGVTYGYTF.

This clonotype was recorded many times. This chain connects TRBV20-1 to TRBJ1-4; 7 bases are shared with TRBD1. Germline V gene lookup returns CDR1 DFQATT and CDR2 SNEGSKA (reference sequence). The CDR3 consists of 15 residues. The V and J ends lost 3 bases and 7 bases, in that order; junction bases with no gene match: 11. The CDR3 bases are TGCAGTGCTAGGGAACAGGGGCGGGTGGGTGAAAAACTGTTTTTT. It is translated as CSAREQGRVGEKLFF.

This clonotype was picked up many times. V and J are TRBV7-2 and TRBJ1-1; D unclear. Germline CDR1 is SGHTA and CDR2 is FQGNSA. V dropped 2 bases and J dropped 8 bases, with 9 bases sitting between them. This CDR3 has 12 residues. The CDR3 here is CASSLNAGEAFF. The CDR3 DNA reads as TGTGCCAGCAGCTTAAATGCGGGGGAAGCTTTCTTT.

A few counts support this clonotype. CDR3 sequence (DNA): TGTGCCAGCAGCTACCCGGGACTGGGTAAAACACGGACCCAGTACTTC. Translating gives CASSYPGLGKTRTQYF. The J gene is TRBJ2-5, the V gene TRBV12-3 or TRBV12-4; TRBD2 is a possible D gene (6 bases). The CDR3 is made up of 16 amino acids. V shed 6 bases and J shed 7 bases, with 24 bases lying between them.

The table lists this clonotype with many counts. V usage is TRBV5-1 and J usage is TRBJ2-2; 7 bases align to TRBD1. The V segment lost 5 bases and the J segment 2 bases; nucleotides outside the gene matches: 9. Germline CDR1 reads SGHRS; CDR2 reads YFSETQ. This CDR3 comprises 16 residues. DNA for the CDR3: TGCGCCAGCAGTAAAACAGGGGTCACCAACACCGGGGAGCTGTTTTTT. Translation: CASSKTGVTNTGELFF.

This clonotype showed up many times. The chain has TRBV19 and TRBJ2-1, with 9 bases that match TRBD1. The CDR3 is made up of 15 amino acids. The germline gives CDR1 LNHDA, CDR2 SQIVND (reference sequence). V lost 7 bases to trimming and J lost 4 bases; unmatched junction nucleotides: 8. CDR3 in amino acids: CASIKGQGPYNEQFF. Written as DNA, the CDR3 is TGTGCCAGTATCAAGGGACAGGGACCATACAATGAGCAGTTCTTC.

This clonotype was detected ten times or more. V gene TRBV27 combines with J gene TRBJ2-5; 11 nucleotides match TRBD1. Germline CDR1 reads MNHEY; CDR2 reads SMNVEV (reference sequence). The V segment lost 5 bases and the J segment 5 bases; nucleotides outside the gene matches: 10. CDR3 size: 16 residues. CDR3 loop: CASSHSAGTGGETQYF. The CDR3 DNA reads as TGTGCCAGCAGTCATTCCGCCGGGACAGGGGGGGAGACCCAGTACTTC.

The rearrangement uses TRBV4-1 and TRBJ2-1, with D possibly being TRBD2 (6 bases). V lost 4 bases to trimming and J lost 9 bases, with 19 bases between them. The CDR3 spans 15 residues. CDR1 is MGHRA and CDR2 is YSYEKL in the germline V gene. For the CDR3, the DNA is TGCGCCAGCAGCCTAGCCGGGACTTCTCCCGGTGAGCAGTTCTTC. Encoded protein: CASSLAGTSPGEQFF.